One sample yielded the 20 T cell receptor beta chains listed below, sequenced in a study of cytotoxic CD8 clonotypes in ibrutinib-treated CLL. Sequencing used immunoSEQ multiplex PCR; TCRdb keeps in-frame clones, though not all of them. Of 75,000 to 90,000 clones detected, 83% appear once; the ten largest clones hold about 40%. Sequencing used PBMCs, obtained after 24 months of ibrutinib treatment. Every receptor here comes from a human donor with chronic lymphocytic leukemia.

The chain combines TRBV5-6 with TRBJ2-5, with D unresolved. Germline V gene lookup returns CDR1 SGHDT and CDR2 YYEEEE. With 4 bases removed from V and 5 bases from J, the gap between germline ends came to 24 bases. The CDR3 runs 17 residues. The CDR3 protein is CASSHRNLDYPRETQYF. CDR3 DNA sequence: TGTGCCAGCAGCCACCGGAATTTGGATTACCCGAGGGAGACCCAGTACTTC. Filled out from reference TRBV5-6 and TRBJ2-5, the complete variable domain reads DAGVTQSPTHLIKTRGQQVTLRCSPKSGHDTVSWYQQALGQGPQFIFQYYEEEERQRGNFPDRFSGHQFPNYSSELNVNALLLGDSALYLCASSHRNLDYPRETQYFGPGTRLLVL.

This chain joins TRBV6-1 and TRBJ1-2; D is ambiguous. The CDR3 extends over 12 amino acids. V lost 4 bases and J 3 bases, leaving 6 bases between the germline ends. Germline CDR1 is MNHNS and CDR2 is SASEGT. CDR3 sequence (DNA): TGTGCCAGCAGTGCATGGGACTATGGCTACACCTTC. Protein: CASSAWDYGYTF.

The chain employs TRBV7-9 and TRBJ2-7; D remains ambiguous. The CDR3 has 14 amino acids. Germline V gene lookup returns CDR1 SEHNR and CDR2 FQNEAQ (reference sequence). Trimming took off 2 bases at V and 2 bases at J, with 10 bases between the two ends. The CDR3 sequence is CASSLTGTTYEQYF. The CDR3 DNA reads TGTGCCAGCAGCTTAACGGGTACTACCTACGAGCAGTACTTC.

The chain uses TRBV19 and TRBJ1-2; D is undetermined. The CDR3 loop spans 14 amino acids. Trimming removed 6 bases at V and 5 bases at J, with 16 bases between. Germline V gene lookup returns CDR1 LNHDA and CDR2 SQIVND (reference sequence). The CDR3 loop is CASSQLSGQYGYTF. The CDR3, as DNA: TGTGCCAGTAGCCAATTAAGTGGCCAATATGGCTACACCTTC.

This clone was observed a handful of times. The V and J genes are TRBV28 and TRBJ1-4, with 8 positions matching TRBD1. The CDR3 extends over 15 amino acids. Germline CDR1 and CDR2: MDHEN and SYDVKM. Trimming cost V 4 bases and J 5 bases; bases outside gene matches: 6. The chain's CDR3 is CASSSPPGGNEKLFF. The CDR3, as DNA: TGTGCCAGCAGTTCTCCCCCAGGGGGCAATGAAAAACTGTTTTTT. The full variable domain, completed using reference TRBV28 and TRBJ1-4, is DVKVTQSSRYLVKRTGEKVFLECVQDMDHENMFWYRQDPGLGLRLIYFSYDVKMKEKGDIPEGYSVSREKKERFSLILESASTNQTSMYLCASSSPPGGNEKLFFGSGTQLSVL.

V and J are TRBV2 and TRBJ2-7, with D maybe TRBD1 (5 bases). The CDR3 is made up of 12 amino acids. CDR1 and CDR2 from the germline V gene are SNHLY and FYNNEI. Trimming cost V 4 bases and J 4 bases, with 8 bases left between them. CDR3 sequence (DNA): TGTGCCAGCAGTGGACAGCTATACGAGCAGTACTTC. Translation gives CASSGQLYEQYF.

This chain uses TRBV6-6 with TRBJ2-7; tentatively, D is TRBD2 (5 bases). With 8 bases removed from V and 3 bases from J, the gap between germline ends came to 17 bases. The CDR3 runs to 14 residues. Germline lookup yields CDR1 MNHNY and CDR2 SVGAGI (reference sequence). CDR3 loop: CASAKWENGYEQYF. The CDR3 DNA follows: TGTGCCAGCGCCAAGTGGGAGAATGGCTACGAGCAGTACTTC.

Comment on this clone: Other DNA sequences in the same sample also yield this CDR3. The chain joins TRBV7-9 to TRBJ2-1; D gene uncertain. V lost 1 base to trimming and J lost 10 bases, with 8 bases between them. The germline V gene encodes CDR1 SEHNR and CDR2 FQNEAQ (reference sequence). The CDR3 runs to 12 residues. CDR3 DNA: TGTGCCAGCAGCTTAGATCGGCGGGAGCAGTTCTTC. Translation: CASSLDRREQFF. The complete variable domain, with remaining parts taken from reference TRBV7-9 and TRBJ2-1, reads DTGVSQNPRHKITKRGQNVTFRCDPISEHNRLYWYRQTLGQGPEFLTYFQNEAQLEKSRLLSDRFSAERPKGSFSTLEIQRTEQGDSAMYLCASSLDRREQFFGPGTRLTVL.

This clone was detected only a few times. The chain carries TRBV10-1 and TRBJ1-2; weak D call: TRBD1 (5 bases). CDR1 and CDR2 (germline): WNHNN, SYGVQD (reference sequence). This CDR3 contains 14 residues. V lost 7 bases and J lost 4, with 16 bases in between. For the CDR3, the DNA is TGCGCCAGCACCCGGGTCCGGGGGTGCTATGGCTACACCTTC. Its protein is CASTRVRGCYGYTF.

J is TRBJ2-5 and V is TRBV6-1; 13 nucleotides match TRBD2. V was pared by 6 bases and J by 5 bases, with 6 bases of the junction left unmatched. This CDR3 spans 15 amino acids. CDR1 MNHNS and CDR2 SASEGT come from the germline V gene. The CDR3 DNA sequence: TGTGCCAGCAGGGGACTAGCGGGATCGGGTGAGACCCAGTACTTC. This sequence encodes CASRGLAGSGETQYF.

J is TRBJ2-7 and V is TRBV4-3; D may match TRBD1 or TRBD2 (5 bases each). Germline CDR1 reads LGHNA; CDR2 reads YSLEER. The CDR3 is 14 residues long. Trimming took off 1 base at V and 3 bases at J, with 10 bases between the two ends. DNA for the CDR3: TGCGCCAGCAGCCAAGGCAGGGCGGGCTACGAGCAGTACTTC. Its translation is CASSQGRAGYEQYF.

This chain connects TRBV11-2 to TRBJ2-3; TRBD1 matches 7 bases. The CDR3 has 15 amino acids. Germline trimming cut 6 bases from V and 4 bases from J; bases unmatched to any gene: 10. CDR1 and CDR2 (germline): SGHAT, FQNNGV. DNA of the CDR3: TGTGCCAGCAGAAGGGGGCCCCACGTAGCAGATACGCAGTATTTT. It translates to CASRRGPHVADTQYF.

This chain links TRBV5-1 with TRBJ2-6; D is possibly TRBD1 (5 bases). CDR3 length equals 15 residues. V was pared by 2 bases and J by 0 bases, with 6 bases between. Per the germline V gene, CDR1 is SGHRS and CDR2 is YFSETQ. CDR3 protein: CASSLTGSGANVLTF. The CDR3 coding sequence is TGCGCCAGCAGCTTAACAGGCTCTGGGGCCAACGTCCTGACTTTC. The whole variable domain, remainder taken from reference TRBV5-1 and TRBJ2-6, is KAGVTQTPRYLIKTRGQQVTLSCSPISGHRSVSWYQQTPGQGLQFLFEYFSETQRNKGNFPGRFSGRQFSNSRSEMNVSTLELGDSALYLCASSLTGSGANVLTFGAGSRLTVL.

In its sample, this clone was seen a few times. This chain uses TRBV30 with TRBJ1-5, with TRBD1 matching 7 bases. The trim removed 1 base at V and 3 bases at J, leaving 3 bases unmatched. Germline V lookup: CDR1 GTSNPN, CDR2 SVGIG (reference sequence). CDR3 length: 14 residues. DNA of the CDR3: TGTGCCTGGAGTGCCGACAGGGTCAATCAGCCCCAGCATTTT. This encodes CAWSADRVNQPQHF.

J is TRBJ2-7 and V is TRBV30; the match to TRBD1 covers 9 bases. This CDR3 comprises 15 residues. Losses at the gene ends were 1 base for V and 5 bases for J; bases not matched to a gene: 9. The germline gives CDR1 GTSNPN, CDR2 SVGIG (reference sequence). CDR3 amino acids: CAWSGTPGQGNEQYF. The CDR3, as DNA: TGTGCCTGGAGTGGAACCCCGGGACAGGGAAACGAGCAGTACTTC.

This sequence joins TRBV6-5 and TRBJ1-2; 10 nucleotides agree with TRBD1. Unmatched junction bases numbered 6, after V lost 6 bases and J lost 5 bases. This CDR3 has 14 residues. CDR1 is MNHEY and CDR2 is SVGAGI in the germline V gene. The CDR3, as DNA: TGTGCCAGCAGACCGGGACAGGGGCTGTATGGCTACACCTTC. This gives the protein CASRPGQGLYGYTF.

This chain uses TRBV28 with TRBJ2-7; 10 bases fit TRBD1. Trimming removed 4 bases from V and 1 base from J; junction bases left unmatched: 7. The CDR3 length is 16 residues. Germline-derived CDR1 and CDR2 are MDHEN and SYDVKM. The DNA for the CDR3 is TGTGCCAGCAGTTCATACTCGGGACAGGGGTCCTACGAGCAGTACTTC. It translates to CASSSYSGQGSYEQYF.

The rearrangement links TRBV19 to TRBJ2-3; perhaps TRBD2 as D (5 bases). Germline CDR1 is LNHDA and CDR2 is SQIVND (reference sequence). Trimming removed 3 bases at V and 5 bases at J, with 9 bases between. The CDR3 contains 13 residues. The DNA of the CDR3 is TGTGCCAGTAGTATCGGTCGGGGAGATACGCAGTATTTT. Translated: CASSIGRGDTQYF.

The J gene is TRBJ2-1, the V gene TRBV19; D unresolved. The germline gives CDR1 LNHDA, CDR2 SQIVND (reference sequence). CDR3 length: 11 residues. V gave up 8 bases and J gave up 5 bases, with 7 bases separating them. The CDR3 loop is CASRLNNEQFF. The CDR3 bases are TGTGCCAGTCGGTTGAACAATGAGCAGTTCTTC.

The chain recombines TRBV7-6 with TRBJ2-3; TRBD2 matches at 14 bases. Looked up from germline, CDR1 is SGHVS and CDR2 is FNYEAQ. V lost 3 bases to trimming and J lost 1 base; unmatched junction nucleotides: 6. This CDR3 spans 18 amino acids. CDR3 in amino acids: CASSFGLAGGHGTDTQYF. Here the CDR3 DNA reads TGTGCCAGCAGCTTCGGACTAGCGGGAGGCCATGGCACAGATACGCAGTATTTT.